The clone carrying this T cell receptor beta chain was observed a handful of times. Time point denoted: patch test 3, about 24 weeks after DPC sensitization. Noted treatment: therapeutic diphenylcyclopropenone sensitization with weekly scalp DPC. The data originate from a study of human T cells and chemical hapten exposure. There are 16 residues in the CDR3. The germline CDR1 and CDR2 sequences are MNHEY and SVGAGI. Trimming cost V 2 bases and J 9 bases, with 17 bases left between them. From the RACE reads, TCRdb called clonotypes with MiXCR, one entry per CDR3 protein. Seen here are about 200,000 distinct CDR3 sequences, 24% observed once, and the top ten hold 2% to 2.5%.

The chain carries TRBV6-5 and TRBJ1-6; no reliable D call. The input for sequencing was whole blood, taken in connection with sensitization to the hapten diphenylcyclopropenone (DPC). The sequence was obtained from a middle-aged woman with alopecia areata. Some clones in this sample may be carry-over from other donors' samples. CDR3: CASSYGTVERSSPLHF. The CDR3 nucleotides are TGTGCCAGCAGTTACGGAACAGTAGAAAGAAGTTCACCCCTCCACTTT.